A selection of T cell receptor beta chains follows, all from one sample in a study of T cell responses to AZD1222 COVID-19 vaccine. The data were produced by immunoSEQ multiplex PCR, yet TCRdb's version contains in-frame clones alone and is incomplete. The sample has approximately 140,000 clones; around 90% are singletons. The sample consisted of peripheral blood, taken on day 0 of AZD1222 vaccination. The receptors shown here come from an adult in good health. Both conserved end residues are part of each CDR3. The D gene is left open where the match is weak.

D,V,J,CDR3
-,TRBV4-2,TRBJ2-2,CASSPNLKGGTGELFF
-,TRBV27,TRBJ1-2,CASSLSRQLLYGYTF
-,TRBV19,TRBJ1-1,CASSIDLVTNTEAFF
-,TRBV4-3,TRBJ2-3,CASSQDSSTDTQYF
-,TRBV11-2,TRBJ2-1,CASSLVAGLGQEQFF
TRBD2,TRBV5-1,TRBJ2-3,CASSLSTSGSDTQYF
-,TRBV14,TRBJ1-6,CASSLWPESPLHF
TRBD1,TRBV6-5,TRBJ1-1,CASSQRQGWGTEAFF
-,TRBV6-2/TRBV6-3,TRBJ1-1,CASSYSTFDRAFF
-,TRBV18,TRBJ1-1,CASSPYFIGQAPNTEAFF
-,TRBV6-2/TRBV6-3,TRBJ2-5,CASSYGQTQYF
TRBD2,TRBV19,TRBJ2-5,CASGGGRGETQYF
-,TRBV7-7,TRBJ1-5,CASSAGRLRSGNQPQHF
-,TRBV12-3/TRBV12-4,TRBJ1-6,CASSWTPGSPLHF
-,TRBV5-1,TRBJ1-1,CASSSLPGDTEAFF
-,TRBV27,TRBJ1-5,CASSWGGDQPQHF
-,TRBV5-1,TRBJ1-2,CASSLDIYYGYTF
-,TRBV28,TRBJ1-6,CASGELLSPLHF